This TCR beta chain was identified in a study of T-cell reconstitution after alpha-beta-depleted transplantation in children. Findings and limits, study-wide: The study traced high day-60 TCRbeta diversity in some patients to surviving recipient T cells and thymic progenitors. One year post-transplant, T-cell counts and diversity were largely derived from T cells produced anew. About two months after transplant, alpha-beta T cells reportedly came from several hundred expanded graft clones.

A remark on this clonotype: No antigen is known for it. A much larger clone sits a single nucleotide away, making a read error possible.

Preparing the TCRbeta library involved the use of unique molecular identifiers. TCRdb reanalysed the PCR reads using MiXCR and keeps one entry per CDR3 protein. Of nearly 9,500 distinct CDR3 sequences listed, roughly 13% are singletons. From germline, CDR1 is DFQATT and CDR2 SNEGSKA (reference sequence). This CDR3 has 19 amino acids. The rearrangement joins TRBV20-1 to TRBJ2-5; D is unresolved. This material consisted of PBMCs, mostly from graft donor cells, taken 60 days after TCRalphabeta/CD19-depleted stem cell transplant. The receptor was isolated from a male patient younger than 18 who had a stem cell transplant for acute lymphoblastic leukemia, so the T cells may come from the graft donor. The CDR3 nucleotides read TGCTGTGCTAGAGTCATACTTACCGGACCCTTACCTGAGGCAGAGACCCAGTACTTC. Translating gives CCARVILTGPLPEAETQYF.